Listed below are T cell receptor beta chains from one sample, sequenced in a study of blood T cell repertoires in COVID-19. Generated by immunoSEQ multiplex PCR, the TCRdb table keeps only in-frame clones and is missing some. Of nearly 350,000 clones listed, about 90% are singletons. The sequencing input was peripheral blood. The receptors stem from a woman in her 70s with COVID-19, enrolled during active disease. CDR3s include the opening cysteine and the closing phenylalanine or tryptophan. Each record gives: clone size, D gene, J gene, V gene, CDR3 protein, CDR3 DNA. The D gene is left open where the match is weak. Clone size is not always given. Where it is, it says once, few, many or a class for expanded clones.

size: -; D: -; J: TRBJ1-4; V: TRBV18; CDR3: CASSRAGANEKLFF; DNA: TGTGCCAGCTCACGGGCAGGGGCTAATGAAAAACTGTTTTTT
size: -; D: TRBD2; J: TRBJ2-3; V: TRBV7-6; CDR3: CASSLAGGSGSTDTQYF; DNA: TGTGCCAGCAGCTTAGCGGGGGGGAGTGGAAGCACAGATACGCAGTATTTT
size: -; D: TRBD1; J: TRBJ1-4; V: TRBV10-1; CDR3: CASSPGQGDEKLFF; DNA: TGCGCCAGCAGTCCGGGACAGGGTGACGAAAAACTGTTTTTT
size: -; D: -; J: TRBJ1-5; V: TRBV30; CDR3: CAWSVRGGSNQPQHF; DNA: TGTGCCTGGAGTGTACGTGGGGGGAGCAATCAGCCCCAGCATTTT
size: few; D: TRBD2; J: TRBJ2-4; V: TRBV29-1; CDR3: CSGGLAGELQYF; DNA: TGCAGCGGTGGACTAGCGGGTGAACTTCAGTACTTC
size: -; D: -; J: TRBJ1-5; V: TRBV6-5; CDR3: CASDPGTPRWPQHF; DNA: TGTGCCAGCGACCCCGGGACTCCCAGATGGCCCCAGCATTTT
size: -; D: TRBD2; J: TRBJ2-3; V: TRBV4-2; CDR3: CASSRGERGGRDTQYF; DNA: TGTGCCAGCAGCCGGGGAGAGCGGGGGGGCCGGGATACGCAGTATTTT
size: -; D: TRBD2; J: TRBJ2-3; V: TRBV5-1; CDR3: CASSPRGLAGSDTQYF; DNA: TGCGCCAGCAGCCCACGGGGACTAGCGGGGTCAGATACGCAGTATTTT
size: -; D: TRBD2; J: TRBJ2-3; V: TRBV3-1/TRBV3-2; CDR3: CASSILSGGAGDTQYF; DNA: TGTGCCAGCAGCATCCTTAGCGGGGGGGCGGGAGATACGCAGTATTTT
size: -; D: -; J: TRBJ1-1; V: TRBV7-3; CDR3: CASSLTFGGERTEAFF; DNA: TGTGCCAGCAGCTTAACGTTCGGGGGTGAGAGGACTGAAGCTTTCTTT
size: -; D: TRBD1; J: TRBJ1-2; V: TRBV15; CDR3: CATSSRDSSGYGYTF; DNA: TGTGCCACCAGCAGCCGGGACAGCTCTGGTTATGGCTACACCTTC
size: -; D: TRBD1; J: TRBJ1-1; V: TRBV6-5; CDR3: CASSSQGANTEAFF; DNA: TGTGCCAGCAGTTCGCAGGGGGCGAACACTGAAGCTTTCTTT
size: once; D: TRBD2; J: TRBJ2-1; V: TRBV19; CDR3: CASSMMASGGKFF; DNA: TGTGCCAGTAGTATGATGGCGAGCGGGGGGAAGTTCTTC
size: -; D: -; J: TRBJ2-7; V: TRBV7-9; CDR3: CASSSSGGHEQYF; DNA: TGTGCCAGCAGCTCTTCCGGAGGCCACGAGCAGTACTTC
size: -; D: TRBD2; J: TRBJ2-7; V: TRBV28; CDR3: CASSLGGTSYEQYF; DNA: TGTGCCAGCAGTTTGGGAGGGACCTCCTACGAGCAGTACTTC
size: -; D: TRBD2; J: TRBJ2-5; V: TRBV6-5; CDR3: CASKQRGGGKTQYF; DNA: TGTGCCAGCAAGCAGCGGGGGGGCGGGAAGACCCAGTACTTC
size: -; D: -; J: TRBJ2-7; V: TRBV6-5; CDR3: CASSPDSSYEQYF; DNA: TGTGCCAGCAGCCCGGACAGTTCCTACGAGCAGTACTTC
size: -; D: TRBD1; J: TRBJ2-4; V: TRBV19; CDR3: CASSRPGQGAWMAKNIQYF; DNA: TGTGCCAGTAGTAGGCCGGGACAGGGGGCCTGGATGGCCAAAAACATTCAGTACTTC
size: -; D: TRBD1; J: TRBJ1-2; V: TRBV7-2; CDR3: CASSTWDRAKDGYTF; DNA: TGTGCCAGCAGCACGTGGGACAGGGCAAAGGATGGCTACACCTTC
size: -; D: -; J: TRBJ1-2; V: TRBV15; CDR3: CATSKGGYTF; DNA: TGTGCCACCAGCAAGGGGGGCTACACCTTC
size: -; D: -; J: TRBJ2-5; V: TRBV7-2; CDR3: CASSTQTTSETQYF; DNA: TGTGCCAGCAGCACCCAGACGACTAGTGAGACCCAGTACTTC
size: -; D: -; J: TRBJ2-3; V: TRBV7-2; CDR3: CASSLAVSDTQYF; DNA: TGTGCCAGCAGCCTGGCGGTCTCAGATACGCAGTATTTT
size: -; D: TRBD1; J: TRBJ2-2; V: TRBV6-5; CDR3: CASSLDRVVLFF; DNA: TGTGCCAGCAGCTTGGACAGGGTGGTGCTGTTTTTT
size: few; D: TRBD1; J: TRBJ1-2; V: TRBV27; CDR3: CASSPGTGSTGYTF; DNA: TGTGCCAGCTCCCCCGGGACAGGGTCGACGGGCTACACCTTC
size: -; D: -; J: TRBJ1-5; V: TRBV6-1; CDR3: CASSDYLAGGNQPQHF; DNA: TGTGCCAGCAGTGACTACCTCGCGGGGGGCAATCAGCCCCAGCATTTT